This TCR beta chain originates from a study of T cell responses to AZD1222 COVID-19 vaccine. Study-wide points: Repertoires were obtained only post-peak T cell response.

Germline V gives CDR1 SGHTA, CDR2 FQGTGA. V lost 4 bases, J lost 6 bases, and 10 bases lay in between. This CDR3 contains 13 residues. TCRdb keeps only in-frame clones here, not all; method: immunoSEQ multiplex PCR. The table lists 85,000 or so clones, 85% to 90% of them singletons. In regard to this clone: Its antigen is as yet unknown.

The clonotype was recovered from an adult in good health. V is TRBV7-3 and J is TRBJ2-1; D is unclear. The starting material was peripheral blood, obtained on day 0 of AZD1222 vaccination. The CDR3: CASSSRRTNEQFF. Here the CDR3 DNA reads TGTGCCAGCAGCTCCCGGCGGACCAATGAGCAGTTCTTC.